The sample holds a few counts of the clone carrying this TCR beta chain. The source of the sample is a study of technical replicates of blood from several donors. The V and J ends lost 9 bases and 5 bases, in that order; junction bases with no gene match: 9. Germline V gives CDR1 SNHLY, CDR2 FYNNEI. This CDR3 region has 13 residues. TCRdb keeps only in-frame clones here, not all; method: immunoSEQ multiplex PCR. The sample contains tens of thousands of clones, 80% to 95% of which appear only once. The rearrangement links TRBV2 to TRBJ2-5, with TRBD1 matching 7 bases. The specimen was T cells isolated from PBMCs. This sequence was found in a human donor in good health. The CDR3 DNA sequence: TGTGCCAGTAACAGGGGCCCGGGGGAGACCCAGTACTTC. Its protein is CASNRGPGETQYF.